This entry lists 15 T cell receptor beta chains sequenced from one sample in a study of T-cell reconstitution after alpha-beta-depleted transplantation in children. Preparing the TCRbeta library involved the use of unique molecular identifiers. MiXCR, run by TCRdb on the PCR reads, gives a single entry per CDR3 protein. The sample includes approximately 4,600 distinct CDR3 sequences, 7.3% seen only once; the top ten take about 1.7%. The source material was PBMCs, mostly from graft donor cells, sampled 60 days after TCRalphabeta/CD19-depleted stem cell transplant. The source of these receptors is a boy in the first two years of life who had a stem cell transplant for SCID, so the T cells may come from the graft donor.

This clonotype qualifies as medium-sized. The V gene is TRBV10-3, the J gene TRBJ2-2, with 9 nucleotides matching TRBD1. CDR1 and CDR2 from the germline V gene are ENHRY and SYGVKD. The CDR3 runs to 19 residues. With V trimmed by 0 bases and J by 7 bases, 15 bases remained unmatched. The CDR3 reads CAISESAYFGTGISGELFF. DNA of the CDR3: TGTGCCATCAGTGAGTCAGCGTACTTCGGGACAGGGATTAGCGGGGAGCTGTTTTTT.

This clonotype was observed many times. This chain uses TRBV5-5 with TRBJ1-3; 7 bases agree with TRBD1. V lost 4 bases and J lost 6; bases outside the gene matches: 16. From germline, CDR1 is SGHKS and CDR2 YYEKEE (reference sequence). The CDR3 covers 17 residues. CDR3 amino acids: CASSNRQGTKSLNTIYF. As DNA, the CDR3 is TGTGCCAGCAGCAACCGACAGGGTACTAAGAGTTTAAACACCATATATTTT.

V and J are TRBV7-9 and TRBJ2-1, with TRBD1 identical over 9 bases. CDR3 length equals 17 residues. The V and J ends lost 10 bases and 3 bases, in that order; junction bases with no gene match: 16. Germline loops: CDR1 SEHNR, CDR2 FQNEAQ (reference sequence). This CDR3 is CAMSEERRDRDYNEQFF. The CDR3 nucleotides read TGTGCCATGAGCGAAGAGCGACGGGACAGGGACTACAATGAGCAGTTCTTC.

This clonotype was observed many times. The chain combines TRBV7-3 with TRBJ2-1, with D perhaps matching TRBD2 (5 bases). V was shortened by 2 bases and J by 5 bases, with 19 bases between the two germline ends. CDR1 is SGHTA and CDR2 is FQGTGA in the germline V gene. The CDR3 covers 17 residues. CDR3: CASSLGPTVLENNEQFF. The CDR3 DNA sequence: TGTGCCAGCAGCTTAGGACCGACGGTACTAGAAAACAATGAGCAGTTCTTC.

The chain links TRBV3-1 to TRBJ2-1; D possibly corresponds to TRBD2 (5 bases). This CDR3 is 17 amino acids long. The germline V gene encodes CDR1 LGHDT and CDR2 YNNKEL (reference sequence). The ends were cut back, 5 bases at V and 1 base at J, with 18 bases in the middle. The CDR3 reads CASSNEGHWESYNEQFF. In DNA form, the CDR3 reads TGTGCCAGCAGCAACGAGGGCCATTGGGAATCCTACAATGAGCAGTTCTTC.

This clonotype was picked up many times. This chain links TRBV19 with TRBJ2-7, with 8 bases lining up with TRBD1. The germline V gene has CDR1 LNHDA and CDR2 SQIVND (reference sequence). The CDR3 is 13 residues long. V lost 5 bases and J lost 5; bases outside the gene matches: 5. The CDR3 bases are TGTGCCAGTAGTTCGGACAGGGAGGACGAGCAGTACTTC. This encodes CASSSDREDEQYF.

Ten or more counts support this clonotype. This chain links TRBV5-4 with TRBJ1-3; D uncertain. Germline CDR1 is SGHNT and CDR2 is YYREEE (reference sequence). Trimming cost V 1 base and J 2 bases, with 4 bases left between them. The CDR3 consists of 13 residues. CDR3 amino acids: CASSLSTGNTIYF. CDR3 nucleotides: TGTGCCAGCAGCTTGTCTACTGGAAACACCATATATTTT.

This clonotype is classed as medium-sized. This chain joins TRBV20-1 and TRBJ2-7; no firm D call. CDR1 is DFQATT, CDR2 SNEGSKA, per germline (reference sequence). There are 14 residues in the CDR3. Between the trimmed V and J ends, which lost 4 bases and 6 bases, there was a span of 19 bases. CDR3 sequence reads: CSAINPNGPAEQYF. CDR3 nucleotides: TGCAGTGCTATCAACCCGAATGGGCCGGCCGAGCAGTACTTC.

By sample fraction, this clonotype is medium-sized. This chain links TRBV11-2 with TRBJ1-4, with D possibly matching TRBD1 (5 bases). CDR1 and CDR2 from the germline V gene are SGHAT and FQNNGV. V dropped 5 bases and J dropped 0 bases, with 10 bases sitting between them. The length of the CDR3 is 15 residues. CDR3 bases: TGTGCCAGCAGCCATGACAGTGCAACTAATGAAAAACTGTTTTTT. Translation: CASSHDSATNEKLFF.

This clonotype is termed medium-sized. The rearrangement links TRBV15 to TRBJ2-7; D is undetermined. The V and J ends lost 2 bases and 7 bases respectively, with 15 bases between them. The germline V gene encodes CDR1 LNHNV and CDR2 YYDKDF (reference sequence). The CDR3 has 14 residues. CDR3 in DNA: TGTGCCACCAGCAGACACGTAGCTATGGGGGAGCAGTACTTC. The encoded protein is CATSRHVAMGEQYF.

This clonotype is classed as medium-sized. The chain couples TRBV5-1 to TRBJ1-2, with D unresolved. In germline, CDR1 is SGHRS, CDR2 YFSETQ. Trimming cost V 0 bases and J 3 bases, with 9 bases left between them. The CDR3 sequence is 14 residues long. The CDR3 sequence is CASSLGRGDYGYTF. The CDR3 DNA reads as TGCGCCAGCAGCTTGGGGCGGGGTGACTATGGCTACACCTTC. Complete variable domain (other parts from reference TRBV5-1 and TRBJ1-2): KAGVTQTPRYLIKTRGQQVTLSCSPISGHRSVSWYQQTPGQGLQFLFEYFSETQRNKGNFPGRFSGRQFSNSRSEMNVSTLELGDSALYLCASSLGRGDYGYTFGSGTRLTVV.

The rearrangement joins TRBV5-2 to TRBJ2-3; the table's D call TRBD1 went unverified against the DNA. TRBV5-2 is termed a pseudogene. The CDR3 loop spans 16 amino acids. This CDR3 reads CAMGPGRRGWTDTQYF. As DNA, the CDR3 is TGTGCCATGGGCCCCGGGCGCCGCGGGTGGACAGATACGCAGTATTTT.

This clonotype is categorized as medium-sized. The chain links TRBV11-2 to TRBJ2-2; the D gene is possibly TRBD1 (7 bases). V was shortened by 0 bases and J by 4 bases, with 18 bases between the two germline ends. The CDR3 runs 18 residues. Germline V gives CDR1 SGHAT, CDR2 FQNNGV. As DNA, the CDR3 is TGTGCCAGCAGCTTAGATCTTCCAGGGGGGTCCGTCACCGGGGAGCTGTTTTTT. Encoded protein: CASSLDLPGGSVTGELFF.

In its sample, this clonotype was seen many times. V is TRBV6-4 and J is TRBJ1-6, with a possible D match to TRBD1 (5 bases). The CDR3 is made up of 16 amino acids. Trimming pared 6 bases from V and 10 bases from J, leaving 22 bases between. Looked up from germline, CDR1 is MRHNA and CDR2 is SNTAGT. The CDR3 region has the DNA TGTGCCAGCAGCCCGAAAGATCAGGGACCTCGATCACCCCTCCACTTT. Its protein product is CASSPKDQGPRSPLHF.

In this sample, this clonotype is medium-sized. The chain joins TRBV12-3 or TRBV12-4 to TRBJ1-5, with no clear D. There are 17 residues in the CDR3. V lost 4 bases and J 0 bases, leaving 16 bases between the germline ends. CDR3 protein: CASSSLGPFHSNQPQHF. The CDR3 DNA reads TGTGCCAGCAGTTCACTTGGACCCTTCCATAGCAATCAGCCCCAGCATTTT.